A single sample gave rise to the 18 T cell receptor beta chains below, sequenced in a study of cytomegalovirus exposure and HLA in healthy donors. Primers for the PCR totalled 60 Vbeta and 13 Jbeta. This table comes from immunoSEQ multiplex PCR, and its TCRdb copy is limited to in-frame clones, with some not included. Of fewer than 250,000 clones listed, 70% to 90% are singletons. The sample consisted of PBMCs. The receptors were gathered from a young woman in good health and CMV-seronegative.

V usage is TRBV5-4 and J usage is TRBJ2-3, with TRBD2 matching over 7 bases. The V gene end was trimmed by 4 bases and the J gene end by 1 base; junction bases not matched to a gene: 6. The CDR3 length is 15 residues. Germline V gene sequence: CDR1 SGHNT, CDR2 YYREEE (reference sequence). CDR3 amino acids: CASSPSAGGTDTQYF. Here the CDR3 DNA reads TGTGCCAGCAGCCCCTCGGCGGGGGGCACAGATACGCAGTATTTT.

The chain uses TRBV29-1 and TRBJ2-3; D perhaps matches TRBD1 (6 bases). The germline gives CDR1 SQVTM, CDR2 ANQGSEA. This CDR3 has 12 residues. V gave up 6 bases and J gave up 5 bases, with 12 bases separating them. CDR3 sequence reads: CSVVEDRDTQYF. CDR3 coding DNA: TGCAGCGTCGTGGAGGACAGAGATACGCAGTATTTT.

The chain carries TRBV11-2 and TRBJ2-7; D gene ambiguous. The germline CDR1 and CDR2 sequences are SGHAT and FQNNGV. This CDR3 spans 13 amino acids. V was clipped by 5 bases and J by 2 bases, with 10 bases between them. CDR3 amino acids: CASSPFQTYEQYF. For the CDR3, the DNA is TGTGCCAGCAGCCCCTTTCAGACCTACGAGCAGTACTTC.

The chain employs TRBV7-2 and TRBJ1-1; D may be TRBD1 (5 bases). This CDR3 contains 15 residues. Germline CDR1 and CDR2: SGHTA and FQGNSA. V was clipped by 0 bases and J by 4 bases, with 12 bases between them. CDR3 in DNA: TGTGCCAGCAGCTTAGCGATGGGTCAGGGCACTGAAGCTTTCTTT. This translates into CASSLAMGQGTEAFF.

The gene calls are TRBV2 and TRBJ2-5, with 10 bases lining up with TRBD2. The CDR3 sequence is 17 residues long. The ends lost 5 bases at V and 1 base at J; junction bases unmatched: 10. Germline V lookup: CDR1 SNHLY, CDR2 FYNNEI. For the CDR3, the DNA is TGTGCCAGCAGTCTCACGCGTAGCGGGAGGTTCCAAGAGACCCAGTACTTC. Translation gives CASSLTRSGRFQETQYF.

The CDR3: CASSLDGGFGELFF. In DNA, the CDR3 is TGCGCCAGCAGCTTGGACGGAGGGTTCGGGGAGCTGTTTTTT. The chain links TRBV5-1 to TRBJ2-2, with D tentatively TRBD2 (6 bases). Per the germline V gene, CDR1 is SGHRS and CDR2 is YFSETQ. Between the trimmed V and J ends, which lost 0 bases and 7 bases, there was a span of 10 bases. The CDR3 extends over 14 amino acids. The variable domain in full, completed from reference TRBV5-1 and TRBJ2-2, reads KAGVTQTPRYLIKTRGQQVTLSCSPISGHRSVSWYQQTPGQGLQFLFEYFSETQRNKGNFPGRFSGRQFSNSRSEMNVSTLELGDSALYLCASSLDGGFGELFFGEGSRLTVL.

The CDR3 DNA is TGTGCCAGCAGCTTAGAGTTGGGGCGGGGGAACACTGAAGCTTTCTTT. As protein: CASSLELGRGNTEAFF. This chain uses TRBV7-2 with TRBJ1-1; D is perhaps TRBD1 (5 bases). The CDR3 consists of 16 residues. V was pared by 1 base and J by 1 base, with 13 bases between. Germline loops: CDR1 SGHTA, CDR2 FQGNSA.

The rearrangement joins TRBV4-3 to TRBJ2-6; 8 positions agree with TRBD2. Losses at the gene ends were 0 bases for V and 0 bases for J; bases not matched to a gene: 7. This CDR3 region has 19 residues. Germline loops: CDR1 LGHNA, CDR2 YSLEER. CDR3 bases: TGCGCCAGCAGCCAAGATCCACTAGCGGATTTCTCTGGGGCCAACGTCCTGACTTTC. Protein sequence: CASSQDPLADFSGANVLTF.

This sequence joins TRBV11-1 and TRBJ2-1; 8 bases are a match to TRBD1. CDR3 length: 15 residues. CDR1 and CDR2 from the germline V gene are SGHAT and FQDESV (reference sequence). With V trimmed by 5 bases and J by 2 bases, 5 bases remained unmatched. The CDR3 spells CASSTRQGPYNEQFF. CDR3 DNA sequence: TGTGCCAGCAGCACTCGACAGGGGCCCTACAATGAGCAGTTCTTC.

The CDR3, as DNA: TGTGCCAGCAGTCTCCCGGGACAGGGCTCTCTAAACTATGGCTACACCTTC. Encoded protein: CASSLPGQGSLNYGYTF. The chain carries TRBV28 and TRBJ1-2, with 9 bases identical to TRBD1. CDR3 length: 17 residues. V trimming: 5 bases; J trimming: 2 bases; junction bases outside the gene matches: 12. The germline gives CDR1 MDHEN, CDR2 SYDVKM.

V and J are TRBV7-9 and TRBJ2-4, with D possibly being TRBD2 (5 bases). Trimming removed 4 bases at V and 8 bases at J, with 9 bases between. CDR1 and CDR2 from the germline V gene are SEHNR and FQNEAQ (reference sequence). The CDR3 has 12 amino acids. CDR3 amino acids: CASSYEGDIQYF. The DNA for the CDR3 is TGTGCCAGCAGCTACGAGGGAGACATTCAGTACTTC.

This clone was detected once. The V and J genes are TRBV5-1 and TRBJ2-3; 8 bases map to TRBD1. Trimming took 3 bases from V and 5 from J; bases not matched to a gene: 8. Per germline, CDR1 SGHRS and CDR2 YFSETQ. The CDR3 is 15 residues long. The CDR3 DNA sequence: TGCGCCAGCAGCTCCCAGGGGGCCTTTATAGATACGCAGTATTTT. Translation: CASSSQGAFIDTQYF.

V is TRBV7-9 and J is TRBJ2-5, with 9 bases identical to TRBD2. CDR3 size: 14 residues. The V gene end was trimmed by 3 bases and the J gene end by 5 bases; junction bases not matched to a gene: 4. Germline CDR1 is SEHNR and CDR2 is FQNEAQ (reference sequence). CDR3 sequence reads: CASSFSGSRETQYF. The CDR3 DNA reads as TGTGCCAGCAGCTTTAGCGGGAGTAGGGAGACCCAGTACTTC. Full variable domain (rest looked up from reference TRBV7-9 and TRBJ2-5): DTGVSQNPRHKITKRGQNVTFRCDPISEHNRLYWYRQTLGQGPEFLTYFQNEAQLEKSRLLSDRFSAERPKGSFSTLEIQRTEQGDSAMYLCASSFSGSRETQYFGPGTRLLVL.

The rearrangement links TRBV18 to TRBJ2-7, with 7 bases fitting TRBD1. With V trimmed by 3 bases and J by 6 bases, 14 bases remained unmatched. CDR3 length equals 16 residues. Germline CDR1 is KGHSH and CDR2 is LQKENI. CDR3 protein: CASSPPPGTASTEQYF. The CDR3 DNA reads TGTGCCAGCTCACCGCCTCCGGGGACAGCTTCAACCGAGCAGTACTTC.

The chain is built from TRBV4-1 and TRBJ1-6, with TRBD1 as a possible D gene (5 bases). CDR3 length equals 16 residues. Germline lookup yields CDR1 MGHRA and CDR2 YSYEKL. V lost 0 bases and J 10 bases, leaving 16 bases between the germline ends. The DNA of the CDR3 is TGCGCCAGCAGCCAAGATTCGCAGGGCCCTCGGTCACCCCTCCACTTT. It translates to CASSQDSQGPRSPLHF.

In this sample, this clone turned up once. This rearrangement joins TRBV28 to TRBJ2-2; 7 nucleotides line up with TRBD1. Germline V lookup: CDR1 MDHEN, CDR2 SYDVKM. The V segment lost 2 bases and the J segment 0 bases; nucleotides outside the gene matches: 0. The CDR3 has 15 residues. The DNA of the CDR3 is TGTGCCAGCAGTTTACAGGGGGCGAACACCGGGGAGCTGTTTTTT. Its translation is CASSLQGANTGELFF.

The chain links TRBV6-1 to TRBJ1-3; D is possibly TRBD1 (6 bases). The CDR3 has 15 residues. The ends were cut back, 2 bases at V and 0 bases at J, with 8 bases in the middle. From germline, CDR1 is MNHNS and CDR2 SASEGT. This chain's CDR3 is CASSEQTGSGNTIYF. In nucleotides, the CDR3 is TGTGCCAGCAGTGAACAGACAGGCTCTGGAAACACCATATATTTT.

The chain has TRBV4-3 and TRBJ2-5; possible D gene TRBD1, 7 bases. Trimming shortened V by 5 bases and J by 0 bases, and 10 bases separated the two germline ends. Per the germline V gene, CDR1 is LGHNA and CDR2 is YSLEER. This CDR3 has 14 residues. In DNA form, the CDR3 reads TGCGCCAGCAGCGCGGGACAGTACCAAGAGACCCAGTACTTC. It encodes CASSAGQYQETQYF.